Listed below are T cell receptor beta chains from one sample, sequenced in a study of blood T cell repertoires in COVID-19. Clones were read by immunoSEQ multiplex PCR, and TCRdb kept only the in-frame ones, dropping some. Here the sample spans about 270,000 clones, approximately 89% being singletons. The specimen sequenced was PBMCs or T cells enriched from blood (not recorded which). All receptors derive from a man in his forties or fifties who had been exposed to COVID-19. CDR3s include the opening cysteine and the closing phenylalanine or tryptophan. A D gene is named only where the DNA matches it firmly. Part of the rows lack a size; the others show once, few, many or a class for expanded clones.

d_gene: TRBD1; v_gene: TRBV19; j_gene: TRBJ2-2; abundance: NA; len: 16; CDR3aa: CASSTRTGSTTGELFF; CDR3nt: TGTGCCAGTAGTACTCGGACAGGGAGTACCACCGGGGAGCTGTTTTTT
d_gene: NA; v_gene: TRBV20-1; j_gene: TRBJ2-5; abundance: few; len: 13; CDR3aa: CSASVESQETQYF; CDR3nt: TGCAGTGCTAGTGTGGAGTCCCAAGAGACCCAGTACTTC
d_gene: TRBD2; v_gene: TRBV6-4; j_gene: TRBJ2-7; abundance: NA; len: 14; CDR3aa: CASSDSSREREQYF; CDR3nt: TGTGCCAGCAGTGACTCGTCGCGGGAGAGGGAGCAGTACTTC
d_gene: NA; v_gene: TRBV7-2; j_gene: TRBJ2-1; abundance: NA; len: 14; CDR3aa: CASSSLSSYNEQFF; CDR3nt: TGTGCCAGCAGCTCCCTGAGCTCCTACAATGAGCAGTTCTTC
d_gene: TRBD2; v_gene: TRBV9; j_gene: TRBJ2-1; abundance: NA; len: 15; CDR3aa: CASSDSGISYNEQFF; CDR3nt: TGTGCCAGCAGCGATAGCGGGATCTCCTACAATGAGCAGTTCTTC
d_gene: NA; v_gene: TRBV6-5; j_gene: TRBJ1-1; abundance: NA; len: 11; CDR3aa: CASGGDTEAFF; CDR3nt: TGTGCCAGCGGAGGGGACACTGAAGCTTTCTTT
d_gene: NA; v_gene: TRBV28; j_gene: TRBJ1-1; abundance: NA; len: 14; CDR3aa: CATLGGPRGTEAFF; CDR3nt: TGTGCCACCCTCGGCGGTCCTAGGGGCACTGAAGCTTTCTTT
d_gene: NA; v_gene: TRBV4-1; j_gene: TRBJ1-5; abundance: once; len: 15; CDR3aa: CASSQDAEGNQPQHF; CDR3nt: TGCGCCAGCAGCCAAGACGCGGAGGGAAATCAGCCCCAGCATTTT
d_gene: TRBD1; v_gene: TRBV27; j_gene: TRBJ2-4; abundance: NA; len: 13; CDR3aa: CASNDRARNIQYF; CDR3nt: TGTGCCAGCAACGACAGGGCGAGAAACATTCAGTACTTC
d_gene: NA; v_gene: TRBV18; j_gene: TRBJ2-7; abundance: NA; len: 16; CDR3aa: CASSPVSSGLAYEQYF; CDR3nt: TGTGCCAGCTCACCGGTGTCGAGCGGTCTAGCCTACGAGCAGTACTTC
d_gene: TRBD2; v_gene: TRBV27; j_gene: TRBJ2-5; abundance: NA; len: 14; CDR3aa: CASSPRTSGETQYF; CDR3nt: TGTGCCAGCAGTCCCCGGACTAGCGGAGAGACCCAGTACTTC
d_gene: NA; v_gene: TRBV19; j_gene: TRBJ1-1; abundance: NA; len: 13; CDR3aa: CASSLTRNTEAFF; CDR3nt: TGTGCCAGTAGTCTGACAAGGAACACTGAAGCTTTCTTT
d_gene: NA; v_gene: TRBV28; j_gene: TRBJ2-5; abundance: NA; len: 13; CDR3aa: CASRGGTKETQYF; CDR3nt: TGTGCCAGCAGAGGCGGGACCAAAGAGACCCAGTACTTC
d_gene: TRBD1; v_gene: TRBV7-3; j_gene: TRBJ1-2; abundance: once; len: 16; CDR3aa: CASSLQGGQGADGYTF; CDR3nt: TGTGCCAGCAGCCTCCAGGGAGGACAGGGGGCCGATGGCTACACCTTC
d_gene: TRBD1; v_gene: TRBV24-1; j_gene: TRBJ1-5; abundance: NA; len: 15; CDR3aa: CATSAGTGGYQPQHF; CDR3nt: TGTGCCACCTCAGCCGGGACAGGAGGATATCAGCCCCAGCATTTT
d_gene: TRBD2; v_gene: TRBV9; j_gene: TRBJ2-1; abundance: NA; len: 19; CDR3aa: CASSVVASGAPGGAGEQFF; CDR3nt: TGTGCCAGCAGCGTAGTGGCTAGCGGGGCGCCCGGGGGGGCTGGGGAGCAGTTCTTC
d_gene: NA; v_gene: TRBV7-9; j_gene: TRBJ2-1; abundance: NA; len: 13; CDR3aa: CAVFGVVSNEQFF; CDR3nt: TGTGCCGTATTTGGAGTAGTCTCCAATGAGCAGTTCTTC
d_gene: NA; v_gene: TRBV19; j_gene: TRBJ1-5; abundance: NA; len: 17; CDR3aa: CASSTRQLTYSNQPQHF; CDR3nt: TGTGCCAGTAGTACGCGGCAGCTAACATATAGCAATCAGCCCCAGCATTTT
d_gene: NA; v_gene: TRBV10-3; j_gene: TRBJ2-1; abundance: NA; len: 16; CDR3aa: CAISGRYSSSYNEQFF; CDR3nt: TGTGCCATCAGCGGGAGATACTCAAGCTCCTACAATGAGCAGTTCTTC
d_gene: TRBD2; v_gene: TRBV9; j_gene: TRBJ2-2; abundance: NA; len: 16; CDR3aa: CASSARTSGRAGELFF; CDR3nt: TGTGCCAGCAGCGCCCGGACTAGCGGGAGAGCCGGGGAGCTGTTTTTT
d_gene: NA; v_gene: TRBV29-1; j_gene: TRBJ1-1; abundance: NA; len: 14; CDR3aa: CSVEDRGAGAEAFF; CDR3nt: TGCAGCGTTGAAGATCGGGGGGCAGGGGCTGAAGCTTTCTTT
d_gene: TRBD2; v_gene: TRBV2; j_gene: TRBJ2-1; abundance: NA; len: 14; CDR3aa: CASSGTSGSNEQFF; CDR3nt: TGTGCCAGCAGTGGGACTAGCGGATCTAATGAGCAGTTCTTC
d_gene: NA; v_gene: TRBV28; j_gene: TRBJ1-2; abundance: NA; len: 13; CDR3aa: CASSLSRGYGYTF; CDR3nt: TGTGCCAGCAGTTTAAGCAGGGGCTATGGCTACACCTTC
d_gene: TRBD2; v_gene: TRBV7-2; j_gene: TRBJ2-1; abundance: NA; len: 16; CDR3aa: CASSLAAGGPHNEQFF; CDR3nt: TGTGCCAGCAGCTTAGCAGCGGGAGGGCCCCACAATGAGCAGTTCTTC
d_gene: NA; v_gene: TRBV5-1; j_gene: TRBJ1-2; abundance: NA; len: 13; CDR3aa: CASSLGQIDGYTF; CDR3nt: TGCGCCAGCAGCTTGGGACAGATTGATGGCTACACCTTC
d_gene: TRBD1; v_gene: TRBV6-2/TRBV6-3; j_gene: TRBJ1-6; abundance: NA; len: 15; CDR3aa: CASSNTGTGSIPLHF; CDR3nt: TGTGCCAGCAGTAATACCGGGACAGGGAGTATTCCCCTCCACTTT
d_gene: NA; v_gene: TRBV10-2; j_gene: TRBJ1-5; abundance: NA; len: 14; CDR3aa: CASSEWQYNQPQHF; CDR3nt: TGCGCCAGCAGTGAATGGCAGTACAATCAGCCCCAGCATTTT
d_gene: NA; v_gene: TRBV27; j_gene: TRBJ1-1; abundance: once; len: 13; CDR3aa: CASSVTQNTEAFF; CDR3nt: TGTGCCAGCAGTGTTACACAGAACACTGAAGCTTTCTTT
d_gene: TRBD2; v_gene: TRBV19; j_gene: TRBJ2-1; abundance: NA; len: 17; CDR3aa: CASSPALGLAGYNEQFF; CDR3nt: TGTGCCAGTAGTCCCGCCCTTGGACTAGCGGGATACAATGAGCAGTTCTTC
d_gene: NA; v_gene: TRBV5-1; j_gene: TRBJ1-1; abundance: NA; len: 13; CDR3aa: CASSPQGNTEAFF; CDR3nt: TGCGCCAGCAGCCCGCAGGGGAACACTGAAGCTTTCTTT
d_gene: TRBD2; v_gene: TRBV11-2; j_gene: TRBJ2-1; abundance: few; len: 15; CDR3aa: CASSATGTSGTEQFF; CDR3nt: TGTGCCAGCAGCGCAACCGGGACTAGCGGGACTGAGCAGTTCTTC
d_gene: TRBD1; v_gene: TRBV12-3/TRBV12-4; j_gene: TRBJ2-1; abundance: NA; len: 13; CDR3aa: CASRLGTEFEQFF; CDR3nt: TGTGCCAGCAGACTCGGGACAGAATTTGAGCAGTTCTTC
d_gene: TRBD2; v_gene: TRBV5-5; j_gene: TRBJ2-1; abundance: NA; len: 15; CDR3aa: CASSFSGSAYNEQFF; CDR3nt: TGTGCCAGCAGCTTTAGCGGGAGTGCCTACAATGAGCAGTTCTTC
d_gene: NA; v_gene: TRBV18; j_gene: TRBJ2-1; abundance: once; len: 15; CDR3aa: CASSPTRTSSNEQFF; CDR3nt: TGTGCCAGCTCACCAACTAGAACGAGCTCCAATGAGCAGTTCTTC
d_gene: NA; v_gene: TRBV19; j_gene: TRBJ1-1; abundance: NA; len: 14; CDR3aa: CASRSTASNTEAFF; CDR3nt: TGTGCCAGTAGATCGACAGCTTCGAACACTGAAGCTTTCTTT
d_gene: TRBD2; v_gene: TRBV19; j_gene: TRBJ2-7; abundance: NA; len: 15; CDR3aa: CASSSQLAGTYEQYF; CDR3nt: TGTGCCAGTAGTAGCCAACTAGCGGGCACCTACGAGCAGTACTTC
d_gene: TRBD1; v_gene: TRBV27; j_gene: TRBJ1-5; abundance: NA; len: 14; CDR3aa: CASRTGGGNQPQHF; CDR3nt: TGTGCCAGCAGAACAGGGGGCGGCAATCAGCCCCAGCATTTT
d_gene: NA; v_gene: TRBV7-8; j_gene: TRBJ1-1; abundance: few; len: 15; CDR3aa: CASSLGVQGNTEAFF; CDR3nt: TGTGCCAGCAGCTTAGGGGTACAGGGAAACACTGAAGCTTTCTTT
d_gene: TRBD1; v_gene: TRBV9; j_gene: TRBJ1-1; abundance: NA; len: 14; CDR3aa: CASSVASGGTEAFF; CDR3nt: TGTGCCAGCAGCGTAGCCTCAGGGGGGACTGAAGCTTTCTTT
d_gene: NA; v_gene: TRBV19; j_gene: TRBJ1-2; abundance: NA; len: 13; CDR3aa: CASSIGTHYGYTF; CDR3nt: TGTGCCAGTAGTATCGGGACTCACTATGGCTACACCTTC
d_gene: NA; v_gene: TRBV15; j_gene: TRBJ2-7; abundance: NA; len: 14; CDR3aa: CATSPASGSYEQYF; CDR3nt: TGTGCCACTTCCCCGGCCAGCGGCTCCTACGAGCAGTACTTC
d_gene: NA; v_gene: TRBV7-9; j_gene: TRBJ1-4; abundance: few; len: 11; CDR3aa: CASSLSEKLFF; CDR3nt: TGTGCCAGCAGCTTGAGTGAAAAACTGTTTTTT
d_gene: TRBD1; v_gene: TRBV30; j_gene: TRBJ1-1; abundance: NA; len: 14; CDR3aa: CAWSATSRDSEAFF; CDR3nt: TGTGCCTGGAGTGCTACCAGCCGGGACAGTGAAGCTTTCTTT
d_gene: NA; v_gene: TRBV7-3; j_gene: TRBJ2-2; abundance: NA; len: 13; CDR3aa: CASSHKNTGELFF; CDR3nt: TGTGCCAGCAGCCACAAGAACACCGGGGAGCTGTTTTTT
d_gene: NA; v_gene: TRBV20-1; j_gene: TRBJ2-7; abundance: NA; len: 11; CDR3aa: CSALVFGEQYF; CDR3nt: TGCAGTGCTCTAGTATTCGGCGAGCAGTACTTC
d_gene: NA; v_gene: TRBV5-4; j_gene: TRBJ1-2; abundance: once; len: 15; CDR3aa: CASSLAGIQVYGYTF; CDR3nt: TGTGCCAGCAGCTTGGCGGGGATTCAGGTCTATGGCTACACCTTC
d_gene: NA; v_gene: TRBV6-5; j_gene: TRBJ1-1; abundance: NA; len: 14; CDR3aa: CASSYGGGMTEAFF; CDR3nt: TGTGCCAGCAGTTACGGCGGGGGTATGACTGAAGCTTTCTTT
d_gene: NA; v_gene: TRBV9; j_gene: TRBJ2-1; abundance: few; len: 16; CDR3aa: CASSVLASTSYNEQFF; CDR3nt: TGTGCCAGCAGCGTGCTAGCATCTACCTCCTACAATGAGCAGTTCTTC
d_gene: TRBD2; v_gene: TRBV10-3; j_gene: TRBJ2-1; abundance: few; len: 19; CDR3aa: CAISVRGTQLAGEGNEQFF; CDR3nt: TGTGCCATCAGTGTCAGGGGGACCCAACTAGCGGGAGAGGGGAATGAGCAGTTCTTC
d_gene: NA; v_gene: TRBV19; j_gene: TRBJ1-5; abundance: NA; len: 15; CDR3aa: CASRKPGQRYQPQHF; CDR3nt: TGTGCCAGTAGAAAGCCGGGACAAAGATACCAGCCCCAGCATTTT
d_gene: TRBD2; v_gene: TRBV7-3; j_gene: TRBJ2-1; abundance: NA; len: 15; CDR3aa: CASSLGVLAGDEQFF; CDR3nt: TGTGCCAGCAGCTTAGGGGTACTAGCGGGAGATGAGCAGTTCTTC
d_gene: TRBD1; v_gene: TRBV30; j_gene: TRBJ1-2; abundance: NA; len: 14; CDR3aa: CAWSKGTGTYGYTF; CDR3nt: TGTGCCTGGAGTAAAGGGACAGGGACTTATGGCTACACCTTC
d_gene: NA; v_gene: TRBV28; j_gene: TRBJ2-3; abundance: NA; len: 14; CDR3aa: CASSSWTSTDTQYF; CDR3nt: TGTGCCAGCAGTTCATGGACTAGCACAGATACGCAGTATTTT
d_gene: NA; v_gene: TRBV5-1; j_gene: TRBJ2-1; abundance: NA; len: 15; CDR3aa: CASSLDSGSYNEQFF; CDR3nt: TGCGCCAGCAGCTTGGATAGCGGTTCCTACAATGAGCAGTTCTTC
d_gene: TRBD1; v_gene: TRBV24-1; j_gene: TRBJ1-2; abundance: NA; len: 18; CDR3aa: CATSDPIKQGAEGYGYTF; CDR3nt: TGTGCCACCAGTGATCCTATAAAACAGGGGGCTGAAGGCTATGGCTACACCTTC